This T cell receptor delta chain emerged from a study of γδ T cells in repeated Plasmodium falciparum infection. Study in general: Four controlled malaria infections with P. falciparum NF54 spanned about 640 days.

TCRdb reanalysed the multiplex PCR reads via CATT. This sample has 40,000 to 55,000 delta-chain clones, with 1.9% found just once. Vgamma9/Vdelta2+ and Vdelta2-negative gammadelta T cells were flow-sorted from PBMC for bulk sequencing. Study-wide results and caveats: Repeated controlled infections reportedly drove waves of new clonotype selection in Vdelta2-negative, mostly Vdelta1+, gammadelta repertoires.

On this clone: What it binds is not known. For this DNA, TCRdb reports the protein of a much larger clone, which diverges at residue 24, most likely from a read error; the protein presented here is translated directly from the DNA.

CDR1 and CDR2 from the germline V gene are TSWWSYY and QGS. The CDR3 covers 28 residues. Sequences were obtained from gamma-delta T cells from blood. The origin of this receptor is a pool of human donors (malaria-infected and uninfected, not separated). This chain connects TRDV1 to TRDJ1; 13 bases agree with TRDD3. TCRdb does not report a J gene; here it was assigned by matching the DNA to germline references. CDR3 sequence: CALGEWRLRSIVEDTYWGIRSYTNKLIF. The CDR3 coding sequence is TGTGCTCTTGGGGAATGGCGCCTACGAAGTATTGTAGAGGATACTTACTGGGGGATACGGTCGTACACCAATAAACTCATCTTT.